This T cell receptor beta chain is from a study of blood T cell repertoires in COVID-19. Whole-study context: The analysed material was cDNA or gDNA that came from T cells, B-cell-depleted T cells, or PBMCs.

For this clone: Because the CDR3's place on the DNA is in doubt, the DNA is left out and the CDR3 is given as listed by TCRdb.

Methods used by the authors: For nucleated cells, counts were estimated from reference gene primer amplification. Sequenced by immunoSEQ multiplex PCR; TCRdb stores in-frame clones only, minus some. V, J and clone size were drawn from that table, and D and trimming were deduced from the DNA. This table holds 150,000 or so clones, less than 85% found once. The CDR3 region is 19 residues in length, termini included. V usage is TRBV12-2 and J usage is TRBJ1-1. TRBV12-2 is a pseudogene locus. The TCR sequence derives from a human donor with acute or convalescent COVID-19. The donor label of this sample is uncertain. Input material: peripheral blood. The CDR3 spells CASKAQGVGGGIMNTEAFF.